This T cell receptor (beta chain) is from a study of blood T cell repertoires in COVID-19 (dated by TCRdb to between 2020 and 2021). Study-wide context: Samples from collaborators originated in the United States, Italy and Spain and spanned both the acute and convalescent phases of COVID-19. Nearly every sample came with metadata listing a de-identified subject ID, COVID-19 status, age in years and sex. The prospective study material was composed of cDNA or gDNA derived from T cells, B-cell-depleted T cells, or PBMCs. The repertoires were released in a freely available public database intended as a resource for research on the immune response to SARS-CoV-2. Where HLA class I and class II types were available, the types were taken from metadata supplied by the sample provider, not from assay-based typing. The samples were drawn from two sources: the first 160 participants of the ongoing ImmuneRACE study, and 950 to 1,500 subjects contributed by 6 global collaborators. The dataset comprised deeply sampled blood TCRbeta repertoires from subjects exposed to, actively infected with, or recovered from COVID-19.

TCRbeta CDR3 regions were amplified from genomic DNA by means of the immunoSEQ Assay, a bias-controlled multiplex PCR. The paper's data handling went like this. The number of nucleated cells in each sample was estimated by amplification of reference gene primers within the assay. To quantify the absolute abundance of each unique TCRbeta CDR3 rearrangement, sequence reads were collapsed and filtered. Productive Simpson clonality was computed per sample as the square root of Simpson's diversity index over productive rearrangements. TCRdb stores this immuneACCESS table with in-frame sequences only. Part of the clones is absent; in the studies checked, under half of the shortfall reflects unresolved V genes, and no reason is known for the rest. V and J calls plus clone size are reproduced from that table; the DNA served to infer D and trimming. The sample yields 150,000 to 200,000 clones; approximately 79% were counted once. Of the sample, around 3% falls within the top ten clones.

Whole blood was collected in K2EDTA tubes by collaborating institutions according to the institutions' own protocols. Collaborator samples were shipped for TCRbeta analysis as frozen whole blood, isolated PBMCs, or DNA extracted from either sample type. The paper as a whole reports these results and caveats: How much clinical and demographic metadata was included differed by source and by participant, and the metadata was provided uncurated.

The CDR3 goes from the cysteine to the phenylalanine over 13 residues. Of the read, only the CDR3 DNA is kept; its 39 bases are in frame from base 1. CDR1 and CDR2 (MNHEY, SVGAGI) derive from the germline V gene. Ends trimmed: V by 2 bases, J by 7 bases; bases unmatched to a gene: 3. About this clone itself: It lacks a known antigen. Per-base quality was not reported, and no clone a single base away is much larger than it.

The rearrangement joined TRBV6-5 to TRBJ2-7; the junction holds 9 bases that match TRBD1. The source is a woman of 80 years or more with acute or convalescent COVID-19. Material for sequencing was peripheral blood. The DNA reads TGTGCCAGCAGTTACGGGACAGGGAGGGAGCAGTACTTC. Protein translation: CASSYGTGREQYF.